The TCR beta chain described here comes from a study of cytomegalovirus exposure and HLA in healthy donors (dated by TCRdb to about 2017). Some background on the complete study: According to a later analysis, one platform produced both the approximately 110 validation repertoires and the 620 or so repertoires of the first cohort. The study combined high-throughput TCR immunosequencing, statistical association of individual TCRs with disease status, and machine learning to predict cytomegalovirus infection status. Along with the 666-subject first cohort, a separate validation cohort of over a hundred different subjects was used. The aim of the study was to test whether cataloging public T cell receptors could identify signatures of past pathogen exposure.

V is pared back by 6 bases and J by 0 bases, with 6 bases lying between the germline termini. CDR1 and CDR2, per the germline V gene (reference sequence), are DFQATT and SNEGSKA. The CDR3 measures 11 amino acids from cysteine to phenylalanine. The only DNA kept is the CDR3, 33 bases in frame from the first base. Library creation used the immunoSEQ multiplex PCR assay. The original pipeline was this. A statistical classification framework was built to diagnose cytomegalovirus status from the catalog of TCR beta chain sequences. Not all clones reach the TCRdb copy of this immuneACCESS table, which keeps in-frame sequences only. Checked studies attribute under half of the gap to unresolved V genes and leave the rest unexplained. V, J and clone size derive from that table, while D and trimming were established from the DNA sequence. Counted in this sample were 150,000 to 200,000 clones; 86% of them appeared once. The ten most abundant clones make up about 7.7% of the sample.

The table lists this clone with a count of one. Its recognized antigen is unknown. No much larger clonotype is one base removed from it; base qualities were not supplied. The same CDR3 is also encoded by other DNA sequences in this sample. Points the paper makes about the study in general: Across donors, most TCR sequences were observed very rarely, whereas some public TCRs were present in many individuals. The classifier was reported to diagnose cytomegalovirus status with high specificity and sensitivity in both the original cohort and the validation cohort. Of the cluster scores, 85% to 95% were above 0 in a later analysis, which found that TCRs clustered in the first cohort also tended to co-occur in the 95 to 150 validation repertoires. A few of the identified cytomegalovirus-associated TCR beta chains were confirmed in vitro to be specific for cytomegalovirus antigens. The validation cohort had no HLA typing available for a later analysis, so co-occurrence within that cohort was assessed over all 120 or so repertoires. In the study, 164 TCR beta chains were listed as associated with cytomegalovirus. The authors suggested that the approach could potentially be extended to other disease states and immunological phenotypes.

Separate from the approximately 730-subject first cohort, the validation cohort of 120 subjects was the group to which the donors belonged. Sequenced material: PBMCs. The V and J segments used are TRBV20-1 and TRBJ2-7; D gene: possibly TRBD1, on 6 matching bases. This clonotype was sampled from a man aged 25-40 years in good health and CMV-seropositive. The CDR3 is CSARGSYEQYF. The DNA sequence reads TGCAGTGCCAGGGGCTCCTACGAGCAGTACTTC.